Listed below are T cell receptor beta chains from one sample, sequenced in a study of blood T cell repertoires in COVID-19. Sequenced by immunoSEQ multiplex PCR; TCRdb stores in-frame clones only, minus some. The data hold 150,000 to 200,000 clones, with about nine tenths observed a single time. Sequencing was carried out using peripheral blood. The receptors here all came from a woman aged 60-75 years with COVID-19, enrolled during active disease. The CDR3 runs from the conserved cysteine through the conserved F or W. A D gene is named only where the DNA matches it firmly. Rows may omit the clone size; those that give it use once, few, many or a size class.

j_call	v_call	d_call	clone_size	cdr3_nt	cdr3_aa
TRBJ1-1	TRBV28	TRBD1	-	TGTGCCAGCAGAGCCGGGACAGGGCACTTGAACACTGAAGCTTTCTTT	CASRAGTGHLNTEAFF
TRBJ1-2	TRBV15	TRBD1	few	TGTGCCACCAGCACCATGTGGCTTCGGGGACAGGACTATGGCTACACCTTC	CATSTMWLRGQDYGYTF
TRBJ1-5	TRBV5-4	-	-	TGTGCCAGCAGCTTGGGCCCAAGCCTCCATAGCAATCAGCCCCAGCATTTT	CASSLGPSLHSNQPQHF
TRBJ1-5	TRBV11-2	-	-	TGTGCCAGCAGCTTAGGGACAGATTCAAATCAGCCCCAGCATTTT	CASSLGTDSNQPQHF
TRBJ2-3	TRBV10-3	-	-	TGTGCCATCAGGTATCAGGATACGCAGTATTTT	CAIRYQDTQYF
TRBJ2-2	TRBV9	-	-	TGTGCCAGCAGCGTAGCGACAGGCGGACCCGGGGAGCTGTTTTTT	CASSVATGGPGELFF
TRBJ2-1	TRBV6-5	TRBD2	-	TGTGCCAGCAGTTACTACGGGACTAGCGGGGGCAATGAGCAGTTCTTC	CASSYYGTSGGNEQFF
TRBJ2-3	TRBV7-2	TRBD2	-	TGTGCCAGCAGCCCAAGCGGGACTTTCGCGGGGGGAGATACGCAGTATTTT	CASSPSGTFAGGDTQYF
TRBJ2-5	TRBV24-1	TRBD1	-	TGTGCCACCAGTGATTCGACAGGGACGCTAGAGACCCAGTACTTC	CATSDSTGTLETQYF
TRBJ2-4	TRBV28	TRBD1	-	TGTGCCAGCAGCCGACAGGGACAGGGTCTCGGAAACATTCAGTACTTC	CASSRQGQGLGNIQYF
TRBJ1-2	TRBV16	TRBD1	-	TGTGCCAGCAGCCTAGGGACAGGGTCTGGCTATGGCTACACCTTC	CASSLGTGSGYGYTF
TRBJ2-2	TRBV6-4	TRBD1	-	TGTGCCAGCAGAAGACAGGGGGCCGACACCGGGGAGCTGTTTTTT	CASRRQGADTGELFF
TRBJ2-5	TRBV7-6	TRBD2	-	TGTGCCAGCAGCTTAGTGGCGGGAGGGGAGACCCAGTACTTC	CASSLVAGGETQYF
TRBJ1-2	TRBV21-1	-	-	TGTGCCAGCAGCAAGTTAGGACAGGGGGGAGGCTACACCTTC	CASSKLGQGGGYTF
TRBJ1-5	TRBV19	-	-	TGTGCCAGTAGTATAGGCCCTGGCCAGCCCCAGCATTTT	CASSIGPGQPQHF
TRBJ1-2	TRBV12-3/TRBV12-4	-	-	TGTGCCAGCAGCCCGGGTGTCAGCTATGGCTACACCTTC	CASSPGVSYGYTF
TRBJ1-2	TRBV6-5	-	-	TGTGCCAGCAGTTACTCGGACAGCTTCTATGGCTACACCTTC	CASSYSDSFYGYTF
TRBJ2-2	TRBV4-3	-	-	TGCGCCAGCAGCCAAGGGGGCGCCTACACCGGGGAGCTGTTTTTT	CASSQGGAYTGELFF
TRBJ2-5	TRBV2	-	-	TGTGCCAGCACCCACTCCGGAGGGTACGAAGAGACCCAGTACTTC	CASTHSGGYEETQYF
TRBJ1-2	TRBV28	-	few	TGTGCCAGCAGTTTATTGAGTTTGGATGGCTACACCTTC	CASSLLSLDGYTF
TRBJ2-7	TRBV6-6	TRBD1	-	TGTGCCAGCAGTTACTCGACAGGGGCCTACGAGCAGTACTTC	CASSYSTGAYEQYF
TRBJ1-6	TRBV18	TRBD1	-	TGTGCCAGCTCACCAAACAGGGGATCGAATTCACCCCTCCACTTT	CASSPNRGSNSPLHF
TRBJ1-5	TRBV7-2	-	-	TGTGCCAGCAGCTTAAGGACTCCAGGCGAACAGCCCCAGCATTTT	CASSLRTPGEQPQHF
TRBJ2-7	TRBV12-3/TRBV12-4	-	-	TGTGCCAGCAACATTTGGGGGGACTACGAGCAGTACTTC	CASNIWGDYEQYF